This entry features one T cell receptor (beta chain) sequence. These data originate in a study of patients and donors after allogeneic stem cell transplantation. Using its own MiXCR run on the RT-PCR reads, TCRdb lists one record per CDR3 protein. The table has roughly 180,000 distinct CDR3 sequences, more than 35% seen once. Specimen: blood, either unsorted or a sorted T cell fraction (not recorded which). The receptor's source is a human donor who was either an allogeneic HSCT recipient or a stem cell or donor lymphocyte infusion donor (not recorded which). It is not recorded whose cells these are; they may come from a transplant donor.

CDR3 sequence: CATSRGGTAEAFF. In DNA form, the CDR3 reads TGTGCCACCAGCAGAGGGGGGACAGCTGAAGCTTTCTTT. The rearrangement joins TRBV15 to TRBJ1-1; TRBD1 aligns across 7 bases. The length of the CDR3 is 13 residues. Germline V gives CDR1 LNHNV, CDR2 YYDKDF (reference sequence). Unmatched junction bases numbered 2, after V lost 1 base and J lost 6 bases.